This T cell receptor (beta chain) was found in a study of technical replicates of blood from a handful of donors. This clone has just one count. The CDR3 spans 16 residues. The trim removed 2 bases at V and 1 base at J, leaving 6 bases unmatched. CDR1 and CDR2 from the germline V gene are SGHRS and YFSETQ. Generated by immunoSEQ multiplex PCR, the TCRdb table keeps only in-frame clones and is missing some. The sample consists of more than 90,000 clones, nearly 97% of them appearing once. The chain recombines TRBV5-1 with TRBJ2-3; 8 bases line up with TRBD2. The receptor was isolated from a human donor in good health. The sample comprised T cells isolated from PBMCs. CDR3 sequence: CASSFKTSAGTDTQYF. The CDR3 DNA reads as TGCGCCAGCAGCTTTAAGACTAGCGCCGGCACAGATACGCAGTATTTT.